The rows below give T cell receptor beta chains drawn from one sample of a study of CD8+CD57+ T cells in acquired aplastic anemia. TCRdb called the reads again in MiXCR, with one record for every CDR3 protein. The sample carries roughly 190,000 distinct CDR3 sequences, less than 60% recorded once. Sequenced sample: sorted CD4+, CD8+, or CD8+CD57+ T cells (not recorded which) from PBMCs. The receptor set was obtained from a human donor with aplastic anemia. Each CDR3 is given with its conserved first and last residue. The D gene is left open where the match is weak. Size is omitted from some rows. Given values are once, few, many or a class for expanded clones.

abundance: many; j_gene: TRBJ1-6; d_gene: TRBD1; v_gene: TRBV5-1; CDR3aa: CASSSGQGYNSPLHF; CDR3nt: TGCGCCAGCAGCTCCGGACAGGGGTATAATTCACCCCTCCACTTT
abundance: -; j_gene: TRBJ2-7; d_gene: -; v_gene: TRBV15; CDR3aa: CATRAGVSYEQYF; CDR3nt: TGTGCCACCAGGGCTGGGGTAAGCTACGAGCAGTACTTC
abundance: many; j_gene: TRBJ1-5; d_gene: -; v_gene: TRBV12-3/TRBV12-4; CDR3aa: CASQPPGGGQPQHF; CDR3nt: TGTGCCAGCCAACCTCCGGGGGGCGGTCAGCCCCAGCATTTT
abundance: many; j_gene: TRBJ1-1; d_gene: -; v_gene: TRBV6-6; CDR3aa: CASSYSRGMNTEAFF; CDR3nt: TGTGCCAGCAGTTACTCGAGGGGTATGAACACTGAAGCTTTCTTT
abundance: many; j_gene: TRBJ2-5; d_gene: -; v_gene: TRBV19; CDR3aa: CAGRPPEETQYF; CDR3nt: TGTGCCGGCCGGCCCCCCGAGGAGACCCAGTACTTC
abundance: -; j_gene: TRBJ2-5; d_gene: TRBD2; v_gene: TRBV25-1; CDR3aa: CASSEWTVGGQETQYF; CDR3nt: TGTGCCAGCAGTGAATGGACGGTGGGGGGGCAAGAGACCCAGTACTTC
abundance: -; j_gene: TRBJ1-6; d_gene: -; v_gene: TRBV7-2; CDR3aa: CASSLSSGGGSPLHF; CDR3nt: TGTGCCAGCAGCTTGAGTAGCGGGGGCGGATCACCCCTCCACTTT
abundance: -; j_gene: TRBJ1-5; d_gene: -; v_gene: TRBV12-3/TRBV12-4; CDR3aa: CASSLSHISNQPQHF; CDR3nt: TGTGCCAGCAGTTTAAGTCATATTAGCAATCAGCCCCAGCATTTT
abundance: few; j_gene: TRBJ2-5; d_gene: -; v_gene: TRBV20-1; CDR3aa: CSALVETQYF; CDR3nt: TGCAGTGCGCTAGTGGAGACCCAGTACTTC
abundance: -; j_gene: TRBJ1-6; d_gene: -; v_gene: TRBV11-2; CDR3aa: CASSSGVPGSSYNSPLHF; CDR3nt: TGTGCCAGCAGCTCAGGGGTCCCCGGGAGCTCCTATAATTCACCCCTCCACTTT
abundance: -; j_gene: TRBJ1-1; d_gene: TRBD1; v_gene: TRBV15; CDR3aa: CATSRDRAGTGGDEAFF; CDR3nt: TGTGCCACCAGCAGAGATCGGGCCGGGACAGGAGGCGATGAAGCTTTCTTT
abundance: -; j_gene: TRBJ1-2; d_gene: -; v_gene: TRBV2; CDR3aa: CATQGLISYGYTF; CDR3nt: TGTGCCACTCAGGGCCTAATTAGCTATGGCTACACCTTC
abundance: few; j_gene: TRBJ1-2; d_gene: TRBD1; v_gene: TRBV7-3; CDR3aa: CASSFGTGAYGYTF; CDR3nt: TGTGCCAGCAGCTTTGGGACAGGGGCTTATGGCTACACCTTC
abundance: -; j_gene: TRBJ2-5; d_gene: -; v_gene: TRBV5-1; CDR3aa: CASSFPAGGPTGSQGETQYF; CDR3nt: TGCGCCAGCAGCTTCCCCGCGGGTGGGCCGACAGGTTCTCAGGGAGAGACCCAGTACTTC
abundance: many; j_gene: TRBJ1-5; d_gene: -; v_gene: TRBV6-1; CDR3aa: CASSEGTARYQPQHF; CDR3nt: TGTGCCAGCAGTGAAGGGACGGCTCGGTATCAGCCCCAGCATTTT
abundance: many; j_gene: TRBJ1-5; d_gene: -; v_gene: TRBV9; CDR3aa: CASSVGVQGNQPQHF; CDR3nt: TGTGCCAGCAGCGTGGGAGTACAAGGCAATCAGCCCCAGCATTTT
abundance: few; j_gene: TRBJ1-2; d_gene: TRBD1; v_gene: TRBV29-1; CDR3aa: CSVERTGGRYGYTF; CDR3nt: TGCAGCGTTGAACGGACAGGAGGAAGGTATGGCTACACCTTC
abundance: -; j_gene: TRBJ2-3; d_gene: -; v_gene: TRBV30; CDR3aa: CACARRVPSSGGTDTQYF; CDR3nt: TGTGCCTGTGCGCGGAGGGTACCCTCCTCTGGGGGCACAGATACGCAGTATTTT
abundance: -; j_gene: TRBJ1-3; d_gene: -; v_gene: TRBV10-3; CDR3aa: CAISGGFGGRSGNTIYF; CDR3nt: TGTGCCATCAGTGGTGGGTTCGGGGGCCGCTCTGGAAACACCATATATTTT
abundance: -; j_gene: TRBJ1-5; d_gene: -; v_gene: TRBV2; CDR3aa: CASGVNQPQHF; CDR3nt: TGTGCCAGCGGGGTTAATCAGCCCCAGCATTTT
abundance: few; j_gene: TRBJ2-1; d_gene: -; v_gene: TRBV24-1; CDR3aa: CATSGGQSYNEQFF; CDR3nt: TGTGCCACCAGTGGCGGTCAGTCCTACAATGAGCAGTTCTTC
abundance: -; j_gene: TRBJ1-2; d_gene: -; v_gene: TRBV7-3; CDR3aa: CASSLFGVNYGYTF; CDR3nt: TGTGCCAGCAGCTTATTTGGGGTAAACTATGGCTACACCTTC
abundance: many; j_gene: TRBJ2-3; d_gene: TRBD2; v_gene: TRBV11-2; CDR3aa: CASSYGGAKGDTQYF; CDR3nt: TGTGCCAGCAGCTACGGGGGGGCTAAGGGGGATACGCAGTATTTT
abundance: few; j_gene: TRBJ1-6; d_gene: -; v_gene: TRBV10-3; CDR3aa: CAGGSSYNSPLHF; CDR3nt: TGTGCCGGGGGGAGCTCCTATAATTCACCCCTCCACTTT
abundance: -; j_gene: TRBJ2-5; d_gene: TRBD1; v_gene: TRBV29-1; CDR3aa: CSGLLQGARRETQYF; CDR3nt: TGCAGCGGGCTCCTACAGGGGGCTAGGCGGGAGACCCAGTACTTC
abundance: few; j_gene: TRBJ2-7; d_gene: -; v_gene: TRBV19; CDR3aa: CASSIVAYYEQYF; CDR3nt: TGTGCCAGTAGTATTGTAGCCTACTACGAGCAGTACTTC
abundance: -; j_gene: TRBJ2-1; d_gene: -; v_gene: TRBV18; CDR3aa: CASSPHTGGDNEQFF; CDR3nt: TGTGCCAGCTCACCACATACAGGGGGGGACAATGAGCAGTTCTTC
abundance: few; j_gene: TRBJ2-1; d_gene: -; v_gene: TRBV11-2; CDR3aa: CASSAGGSSSYNEQFF; CDR3nt: TGTGCCAGCAGCGCGGGCGGGTCCAGCTCCTACAATGAGCAGTTCTTC
abundance: -; j_gene: TRBJ1-4; d_gene: -; v_gene: TRBV28; CDR3aa: CASSTGLPNEKLFF; CDR3nt: TGTGCCAGCTCAACAGGGCTTCCTAATGAAAAACTGTTTTTT
abundance: many; j_gene: TRBJ1-1; d_gene: -; v_gene: TRBV6-1; CDR3aa: CASREGMDTEAFF; CDR3nt: TGTGCCAGCCGGGAGGGGATGGACACTGAAGCTTTCTTT
abundance: few; j_gene: TRBJ1-5; d_gene: -; v_gene: TRBV2; CDR3aa: CASSESAYFGQPQHF; CDR3nt: TGTGCCAGCAGTGAATCCGCGTACTTTGGTCAGCCCCAGCATTTT
abundance: -; j_gene: TRBJ2-7; d_gene: -; v_gene: TRBV11-2; CDR3aa: CASSLDRGVASYEQYF; CDR3nt: TGTGCCAGCAGCTTAGACAGGGGGGTCGCCTCCTACGAGCAGTACTTC
abundance: -; j_gene: TRBJ1-2; d_gene: TRBD1; v_gene: TRBV10-2; CDR3aa: CASSKQGINYGYTF; CDR3nt: TGCGCCAGCAGCAAACAGGGGATTAACTATGGCTACACCTTC
abundance: -; j_gene: TRBJ1-2; d_gene: -; v_gene: TRBV7-2; CDR3aa: CASSLTILDYGHTF; CDR3nt: TGTGCCAGCAGTTTGACAATCTTGGACTATGGCCACACCTTC
abundance: -; j_gene: TRBJ2-5; d_gene: TRBD1; v_gene: TRBV7-9; CDR3aa: CASGGETGLETQYF; CDR3nt: TGTGCCAGCGGTGGCGAGACAGGGTTGGAGACCCAGTACTTC
abundance: -; j_gene: TRBJ2-2; d_gene: TRBD2; v_gene: TRBV6-4; CDR3aa: CASSRTSPNTGELFF; CDR3nt: TGTGCCAGCAGCAGGACTAGCCCGAACACCGGGGAGCTGTTTTTT
abundance: -; j_gene: TRBJ1-2; d_gene: -; v_gene: TRBV10-3; CDR3aa: CASSLGPGPNF; CDR3nt: TGTGCCAGCTCGCTCGGTCCGGGACCTAACTTC
abundance: -; j_gene: TRBJ2-3; d_gene: -; v_gene: TRBV9; CDR3aa: CASSSPPGASLGSTQYF; CDR3nt: TGTGCCAGCAGCTCCCCGCCGGGGGCTTCACTGGGGTCTACGCAGTATTTT
abundance: many; j_gene: TRBJ2-3; d_gene: TRBD1; v_gene: TRBV5-1; CDR3aa: CASSLAGTGGDTQYF; CDR3nt: TGCGCCAGCAGCTTGGCCGGGACAGGGGGAGATACGCAGTATTTT
abundance: many; j_gene: TRBJ1-5; d_gene: -; v_gene: TRBV20-1; CDR3aa: CSASSGYSNQPQHF; CDR3nt: TGCAGTGCTAGTAGCGGTTATAGCAATCAGCCCCAGCATTTT
abundance: -; j_gene: TRBJ2-5; d_gene: TRBD1; v_gene: TRBV10-3; CDR3aa: CAIGTEKQETQYF; CDR3nt: TGTGCCATTGGGACAGAGAAGCAAGAGACCCAGTACTTC
abundance: many; j_gene: TRBJ1-5; d_gene: -; v_gene: TRBV12-3/TRBV12-4; CDR3aa: CASSTYDTRNQPQHF; CDR3nt: TGTGCCAGCAGTACCTACGACACACGCAATCAGCCCCAGCATTTT